This TCR beta chain came from a study of blood T cell repertoires in COVID-19. Looking at the study overall: COVID-19 samples collected from the United States, Italy and Spain covered acute and convalescent phases.

Sequenced by immunoSEQ multiplex PCR; TCRdb stores in-frame clones only, minus some. The sample has about 220,000 clones, approximately 85% seen once. From germline, CDR1 is SGDLS and CDR2 YYNGEE. Unmatched junction bases numbered 4, after V lost 0 bases and J lost 2 bases. CDR3 length: 16 residues. Input material: peripheral blood. The TCR originated in a woman in her 70s with acute or convalescent COVID-19. J is TRBJ1-3 and V is TRBV9; 8 positions match TRBD1. The CDR3 spells CASSVAGQGTGNTIYF. The DNA of the CDR3 is TGTGCCAGCAGCGTAGCAGGACAGGGTACTGGAAACACCATATATTTT.